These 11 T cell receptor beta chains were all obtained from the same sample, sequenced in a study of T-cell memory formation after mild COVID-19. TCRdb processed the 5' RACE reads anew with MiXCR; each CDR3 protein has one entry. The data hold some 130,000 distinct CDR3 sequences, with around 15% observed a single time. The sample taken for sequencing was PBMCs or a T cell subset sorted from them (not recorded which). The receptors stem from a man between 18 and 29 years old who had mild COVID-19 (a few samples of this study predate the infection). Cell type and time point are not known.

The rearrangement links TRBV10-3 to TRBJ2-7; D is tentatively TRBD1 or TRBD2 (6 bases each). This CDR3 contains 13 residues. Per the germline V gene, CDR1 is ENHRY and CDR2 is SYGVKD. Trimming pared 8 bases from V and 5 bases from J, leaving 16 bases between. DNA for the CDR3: TGTGCCATCCATAAGGTGGGGGGCGACGAGCAGTACTTC. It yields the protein CAIHKVGGDEQYF.

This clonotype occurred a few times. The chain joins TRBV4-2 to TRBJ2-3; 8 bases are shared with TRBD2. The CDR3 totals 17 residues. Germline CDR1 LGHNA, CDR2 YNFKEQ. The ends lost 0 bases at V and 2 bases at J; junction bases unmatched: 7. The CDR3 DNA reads TGTGCCAGCAGCCAAGATCCAAAGCGGGGGACCACAGATACGCAGTATTTT. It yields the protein CASSQDPKRGTTDTQYF.

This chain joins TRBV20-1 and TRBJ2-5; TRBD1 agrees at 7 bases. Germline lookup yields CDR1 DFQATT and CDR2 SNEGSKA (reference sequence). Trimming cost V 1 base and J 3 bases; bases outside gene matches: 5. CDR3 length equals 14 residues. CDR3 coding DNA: TGCAGTGCTAGAGTTCGACAGGGAAAAGAGACCCAGTACTTC. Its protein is CSARVRQGKETQYF.

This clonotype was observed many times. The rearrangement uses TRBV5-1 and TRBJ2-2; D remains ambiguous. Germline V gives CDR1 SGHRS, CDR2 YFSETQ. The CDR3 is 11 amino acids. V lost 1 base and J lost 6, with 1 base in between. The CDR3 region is CASSLPGELFF. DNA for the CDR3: TGCGCCAGCAGCTTGCCCGGGGAGCTGTTTTTT.

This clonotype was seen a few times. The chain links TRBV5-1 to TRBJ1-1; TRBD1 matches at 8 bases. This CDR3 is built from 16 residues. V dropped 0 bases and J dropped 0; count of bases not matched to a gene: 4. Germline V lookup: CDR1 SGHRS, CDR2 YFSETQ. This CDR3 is CASSLGWTGMNTEAFF. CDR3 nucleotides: TGCGCCAGCAGCTTGGGGTGGACAGGGATGAACACTGAAGCTTTCTTT. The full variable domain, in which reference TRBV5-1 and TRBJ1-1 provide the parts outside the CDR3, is KAGVTQTPRYLIKTRGQQVTLSCSPISGHRSVSWYQQTPGQGLQFLFEYFSETQRNKGNFPGRFSGRQFSNSRSEMNVSTLELGDSALYLCASSLGWTGMNTEAFFGQGTRLTVV.

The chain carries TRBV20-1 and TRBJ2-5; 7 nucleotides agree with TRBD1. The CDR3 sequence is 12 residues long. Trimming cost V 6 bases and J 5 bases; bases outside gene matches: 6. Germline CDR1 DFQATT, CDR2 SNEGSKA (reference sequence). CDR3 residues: CSATRQGETQYF. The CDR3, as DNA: TGCAGTGCAACAAGACAGGGTGAGACCCAGTACTTC.

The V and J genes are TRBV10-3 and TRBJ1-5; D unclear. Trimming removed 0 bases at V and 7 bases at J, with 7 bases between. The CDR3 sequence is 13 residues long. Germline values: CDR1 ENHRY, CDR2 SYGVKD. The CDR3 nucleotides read TGTGCCATCAGTGAGTCGGGAGAACAGCCCCAGCATTTT. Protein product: CAISESGEQPQHF.

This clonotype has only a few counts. The CDR3 DNA reads TGTGCCAGCAGCCTGGGACTATTCTACGAGCAGTACTTC. Translated: CASSLGLFYEQYF. The rearrangement uses TRBV7-2 and TRBJ2-7; 7 bases map to TRBD2. Per the germline V gene, CDR1 is SGHTA and CDR2 is FQGNSA. The V gene end was trimmed by 5 bases and the J gene end by 3 bases; junction bases not matched to a gene: 4. This CDR3 contains 13 residues.

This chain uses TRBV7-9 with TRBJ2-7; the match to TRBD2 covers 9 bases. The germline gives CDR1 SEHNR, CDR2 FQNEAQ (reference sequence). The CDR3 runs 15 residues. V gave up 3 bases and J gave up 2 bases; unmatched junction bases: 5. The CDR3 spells CASSFSGGFPYEQYF. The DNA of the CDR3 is TGTGCCAGCAGCTTCAGCGGGGGGTTTCCCTACGAGCAGTACTTC.

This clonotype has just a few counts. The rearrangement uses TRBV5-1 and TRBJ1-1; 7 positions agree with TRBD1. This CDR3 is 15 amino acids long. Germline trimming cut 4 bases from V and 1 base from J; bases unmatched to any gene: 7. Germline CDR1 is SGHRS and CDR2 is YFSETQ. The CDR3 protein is CASSLQGPPNTEAFF. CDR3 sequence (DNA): TGCGCCAGCAGCCTACAGGGGCCCCCGAACACTGAAGCTTTCTTT.

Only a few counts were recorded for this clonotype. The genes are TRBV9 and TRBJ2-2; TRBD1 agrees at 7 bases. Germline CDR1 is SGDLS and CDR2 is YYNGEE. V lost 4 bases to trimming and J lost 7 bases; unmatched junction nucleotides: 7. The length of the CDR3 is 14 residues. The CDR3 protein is CASSTRQGDGELFF. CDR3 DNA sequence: TGTGCCAGCAGCACCCGACAGGGCGACGGGGAGCTGTTTTTT.